A single sample is the source of the 3 T cell receptor beta chains below, sequenced in a study of cytomegalovirus exposure and HLA in healthy donors. Primers: 60 Vbeta forward and 13 Jbeta reverse. Assay used: immunoSEQ multiplex PCR; TCRdb lists only in-frame clones, some missing. The sample consists of 150,000 to 200,000 clones, 79% of them appearing once. Sample: PBMCs. These receptor sequences come from a woman between 50 and 59 years old in good health and CMV-seronegative.

The V call is TRBV7-2, the J call TRBJ2-7; D is possibly TRBD2 (6 bases). The CDR3 totals 14 residues. The V end was cut by 4 bases, the J end by 7 bases, with 17 bases between. Per germline, CDR1 SGHTA and CDR2 FQGNSA. This CDR3 reads CASSSQSTGVEQYF. The CDR3, as DNA: TGTGCCAGCAGCTCCCAGTCTACGGGGGTTGAGCAGTACTTC. Drawing the rest from reference TRBV7-2 and TRBJ2-7, the complete variable domain is GAGVSQSPSNKVTEKGKDVELRCDPISGHTALYWYRQSLGQGLEFLIYFQGNSAPDKSGLPSDRFSAERTGGSVSTLTIQRTQQEDSAVYLCASSSQSTGVEQYFGPGTRLTVT.

The CDR3 DNA reads TGCAGCGTTGAAGTCGGGACACAGACCTACGAGCAGTACTTC. It is translated as CSVEVGTQTYEQYF. The chain joins TRBV29-1 to TRBJ2-7; D is possibly TRBD1 (6 bases). The CDR3 sequence is 14 residues long. Trimming removed 1 base from V and 2 bases from J, with 12 bases in between. Looked up from germline, CDR1 is SQVTM and CDR2 is ANQGSEA.

This clone has a handful of counts. The V and J genes are TRBV6-6 and TRBJ1-1, with TRBD1 matching over 8 bases. With 10 bases clipped from V and 4 bases from J, the junction kept 8 bases outside the gene matches. Germline CDR1 is MNHNY and CDR2 is SVGAGI (reference sequence). This CDR3 comprises 13 residues. CDR3 nucleotide sequence: TGTGCCATATCGGACAGGGAGACCACTGAAGCTTTCTTT. The encoded protein is CAISDRETTEAFF.